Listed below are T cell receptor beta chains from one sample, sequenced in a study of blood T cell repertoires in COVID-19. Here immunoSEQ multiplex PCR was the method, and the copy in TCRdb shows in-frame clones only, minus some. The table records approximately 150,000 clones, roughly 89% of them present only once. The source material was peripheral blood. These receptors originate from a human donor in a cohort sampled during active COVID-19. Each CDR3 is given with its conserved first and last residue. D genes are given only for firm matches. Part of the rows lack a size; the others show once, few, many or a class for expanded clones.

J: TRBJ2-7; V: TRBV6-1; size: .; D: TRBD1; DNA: TGTGCCAGCAGTGTTACTACCGGGACAGGCTCCTACGAGCAGTACTTC; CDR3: CASSVTTGTGSYEQYF
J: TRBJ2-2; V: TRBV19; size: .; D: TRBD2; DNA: TGTGCCAGTAGTATCTCTTGGGCGGGAGAGGGGACCGGGGAGCTGTTTTTT; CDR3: CASSISWAGEGTGELFF
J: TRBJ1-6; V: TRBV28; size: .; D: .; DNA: TGTGCCAGCAGTGCCAATACAGGAAGAAATTCACCCCTCCACTTT; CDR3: CASSANTGRNSPLHF
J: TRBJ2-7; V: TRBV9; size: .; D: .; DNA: TGTGCCAGCAGCGATGTTCACATTGGCGAGCAGTACTTC; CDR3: CASSDVHIGEQYF
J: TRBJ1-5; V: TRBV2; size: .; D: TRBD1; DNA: TGTGCCAGCAGTGAAGTAGGGACAGGGTTCCAGCCCCAGCATTTT; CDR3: CASSEVGTGFQPQHF
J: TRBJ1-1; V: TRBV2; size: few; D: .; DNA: TGTGCCACCCAAGGGGGGAACACTGAAGCTTTCTTT; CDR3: CATQGGNTEAFF
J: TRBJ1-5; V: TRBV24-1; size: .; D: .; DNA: TGTGCCACCAGCCGATCGGTGAGCAATCAGCCCCAGCATTTT; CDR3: CATSRSVSNQPQHF
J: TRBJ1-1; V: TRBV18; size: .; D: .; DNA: TGTGCCAGCTCACCTACGGGACAAAAGAACACTGAAGCTTTCTTT; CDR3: CASSPTGQKNTEAFF
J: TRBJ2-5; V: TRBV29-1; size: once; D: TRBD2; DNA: TGCAGCGTTGATTTGAGGCCGGTTTGGGTTTGGCGGGGGGTTGATCAAGAGACCCAGTACTTC; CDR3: CSVDLRPVWVWRGVDQETQYF
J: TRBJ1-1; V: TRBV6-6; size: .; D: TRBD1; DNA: TGTGCCAGCATCTTATTCATAGGGGGCGCGAGCACTGAAGCTTTCTTT; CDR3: CASILFIGGASTEAFF
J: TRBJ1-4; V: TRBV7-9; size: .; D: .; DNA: TGTGCCAGCAGCTTAGGGGTGGAAGGGGCGGAAAAACTGTTTTTT; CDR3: CASSLGVEGAEKLFF
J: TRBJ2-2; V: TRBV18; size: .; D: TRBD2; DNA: TGTGCCAGCTCATCGATACCCCGGACTAGACTGAACACCGGGGAGCTGTTTTTT; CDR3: CASSSIPRTRLNTGELFF
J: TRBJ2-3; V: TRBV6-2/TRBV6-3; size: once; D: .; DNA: TGTGCCAGCAGTTTCGCGGGGCAGGGCACAGATACGCAGTATTTT; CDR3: CASSFAGQGTDTQYF
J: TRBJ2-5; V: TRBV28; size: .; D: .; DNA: TGTGCCAGCAGCACTATGCGATGGGGGGTAGACGAGACCCAGTACTTC; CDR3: CASSTMRWGVDETQYF
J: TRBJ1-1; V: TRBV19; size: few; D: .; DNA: TGTGCCACCGACCCGGGCGGGGGCACTGAAGCTTTCTTT; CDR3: CATDPGGGTEAFF
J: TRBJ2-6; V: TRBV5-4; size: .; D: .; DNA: TGTGCCAGCAGCTTGACTAGAGCTGGGGCCAACGTCCTGACTTTC; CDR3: CASSLTRAGANVLTF
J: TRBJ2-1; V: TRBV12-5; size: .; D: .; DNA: TGTGCTAGTGGTTTGGTACTTGGTTTAACGGGGAGAACCAATGAGCAGTTCTTC; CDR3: CASGLVLGLTGRTNEQFF
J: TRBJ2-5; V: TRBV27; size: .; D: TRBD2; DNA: TGTGCCAGCAGCCTTAGCGGGAGAGCCTCGGAGACCCAGTACTTC; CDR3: CASSLSGRASETQYF
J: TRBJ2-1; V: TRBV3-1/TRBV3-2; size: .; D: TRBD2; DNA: TGTGCCAGCAGCCAAGATCTAGCGGGACATCTCGATGAGCAGTTCTTC; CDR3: CASSQDLAGHLDEQFF
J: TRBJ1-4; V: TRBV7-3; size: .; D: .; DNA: TGTGCCAGCAGCTTAATTGGGGGCACGGCTAATGAAAAACTGTTTTTT; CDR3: CASSLIGGTANEKLFF
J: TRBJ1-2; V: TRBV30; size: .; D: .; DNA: TGTGCCTGGAGCAGACAGTTCGGCTACACCTTC; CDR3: CAWSRQFGYTF
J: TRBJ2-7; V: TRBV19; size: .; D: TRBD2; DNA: TGTGCCAGTAGTATAGAGGGGGGGTCCGGCGAGCAGTACTTC; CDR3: CASSIEGGSGEQYF
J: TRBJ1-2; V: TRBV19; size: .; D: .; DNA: TGTGCCAGTAGTATTTCTACAGGAGGGATACAGGGCTACACCTTC; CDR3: CASSISTGGIQGYTF
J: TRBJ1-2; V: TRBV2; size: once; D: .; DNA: TGTGCCAGCAGTGCGAGACAGGCAGAGTCCACCTTC; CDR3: CASSARQAESTF
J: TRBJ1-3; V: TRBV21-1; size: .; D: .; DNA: TGTGCCAGCAGCAAACATATAAATAAGGGGATAATTGGAAACACCATATATTTT; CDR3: CASSKHINKGIIGNTIYF
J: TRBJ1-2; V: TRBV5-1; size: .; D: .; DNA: TGCGCCAGCAGCTTGGGACAGGATCTGCGCTACACCTTC; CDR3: CASSLGQDLRYTF
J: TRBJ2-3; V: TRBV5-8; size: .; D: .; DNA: TGTGCCAGCAGCTCACGATCGCTTACAAGCACAGATACGCAGTATTTT; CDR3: CASSSRSLTSTDTQYF
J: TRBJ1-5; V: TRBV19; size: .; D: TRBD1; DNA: TGTGCCAGTAGTCTTCAGGGGGCGGTTCAGCCCCAGCATTTT; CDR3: CASSLQGAVQPQHF
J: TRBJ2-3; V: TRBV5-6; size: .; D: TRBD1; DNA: TGTGCCAGCAGCTTGGGAGACAGGGTGGTCGCAGATACGCAGTATTTT; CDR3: CASSLGDRVVADTQYF
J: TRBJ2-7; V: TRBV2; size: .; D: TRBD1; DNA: TGTGCCAGCGGTCCGGGACAGGGGGCGTACGAGCAGTACTTC; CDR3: CASGPGQGAYEQYF
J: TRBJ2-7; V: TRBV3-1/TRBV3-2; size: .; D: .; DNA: TGTGCCAGCAGCCAACCGGACGAGCAGTACTTC; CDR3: CASSQPDEQYF
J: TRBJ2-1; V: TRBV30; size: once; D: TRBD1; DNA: TGTGCCTGGAGTGTACGAAGGGGGCTGTCATCCAGGCCCTACAATGAGCAGTTCTTC; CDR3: CAWSVRRGLSSRPYNEQFF
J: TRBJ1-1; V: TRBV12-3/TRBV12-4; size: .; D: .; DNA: TGTGCCAGCGGGCTGAACACTGAAGCTTTCTTT; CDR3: CASGLNTEAFF
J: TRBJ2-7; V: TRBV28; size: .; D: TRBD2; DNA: TGTGCCAGCAGTTTTCGACTAGCGGGGGGCTCCCCCATGGACTACGAGCAGTACTTC; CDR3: CASSFRLAGGSPMDYEQYF
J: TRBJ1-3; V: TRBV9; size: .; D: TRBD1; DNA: TGTGCCAGCAGCCACTCCTCAACAGGGGCTGGAAACACCATATATTTT; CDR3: CASSHSSTGAGNTIYF
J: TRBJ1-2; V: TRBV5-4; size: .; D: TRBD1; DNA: TGTGCCAGCAGCTTGACAGGGGTCAACTATGGCTACACCTTC; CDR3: CASSLTGVNYGYTF
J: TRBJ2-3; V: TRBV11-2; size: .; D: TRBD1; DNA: TGTGCCAGCAGCAAGGACCCCCCCGTCGACAGGGGGCGCACAGATACGCAGTATTTT; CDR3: CASSKDPPVDRGRTDTQYF
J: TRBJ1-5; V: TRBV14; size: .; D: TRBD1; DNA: TGTGCCAGCAGCCAAGGGGGGACAGGGGTTCAGCCCCAGCATTTT; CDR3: CASSQGGTGVQPQHF
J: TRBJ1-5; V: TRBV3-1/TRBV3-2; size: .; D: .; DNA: TGTGCCAGCAGCCAAGATCTCAATCAGCCCCAGCATTTT; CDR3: CASSQDLNQPQHF
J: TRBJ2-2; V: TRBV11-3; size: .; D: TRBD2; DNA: TGTGCCAGCAGCTTTACTTCGCAGCGGGGGGGCACCGGGGAGCTGTTTTTT; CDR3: CASSFTSQRGGTGELFF
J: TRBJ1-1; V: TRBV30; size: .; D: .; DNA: TGTGCCTGGGAACTGGCGCACTGGACAAATCGGAACACTGAAGCTTTCTTT; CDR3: CAWELAHWTNRNTEAFF
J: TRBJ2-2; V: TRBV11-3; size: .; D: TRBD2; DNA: TGTGCCAGCAGCCGGGACCTAGCGGGAGTTTTTGGGGAGCTGTTTTTT; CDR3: CASSRDLAGVFGELFF
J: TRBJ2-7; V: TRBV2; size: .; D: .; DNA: TGTGCCAGCAGTGAATATAGCGGAGCTTACGAGCAGTACTTC; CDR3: CASSEYSGAYEQYF
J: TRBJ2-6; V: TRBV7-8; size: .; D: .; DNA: TGTGCCAGCAGCTTACCCTCGGGATTCTCTCCGGCTGGGGCCAACGTCCTGACTTTC; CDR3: CASSLPSGFSPAGANVLTF
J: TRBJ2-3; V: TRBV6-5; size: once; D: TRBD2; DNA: TGTGCCAGCGCATATCTTGGACTAGCGGGGGATACGCAGTATTTT; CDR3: CASAYLGLAGDTQYF
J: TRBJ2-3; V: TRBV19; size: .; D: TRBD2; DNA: TGTGCCAGTAGCTCAAATTTCCCGGGACTAGGCTCTAGCACAGATACGCAGTATTTT; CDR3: CASSSNFPGLGSSTDTQYF
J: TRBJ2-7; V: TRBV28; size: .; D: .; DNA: TGTGCCAGCAGTTTATCCGCCTACGAGCAGTACTTC; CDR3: CASSLSAYEQYF
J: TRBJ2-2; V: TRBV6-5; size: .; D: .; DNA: TGTGCCAGCATAGAGGTCCCCAGCACCGGGGAGCTGTTTTTT; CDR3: CASIEVPSTGELFF
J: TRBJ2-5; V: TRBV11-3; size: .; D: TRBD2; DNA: TGTGCCAGCAGCTTAGGGGAGGGGCCAGAGACCCAGTACTTC; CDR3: CASSLGEGPETQYF
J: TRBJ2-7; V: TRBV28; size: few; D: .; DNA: TGTGCCAGCAGTTTATTTCCGGGCGGAGGATACGAGCAGTACTTC; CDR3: CASSLFPGGGYEQYF
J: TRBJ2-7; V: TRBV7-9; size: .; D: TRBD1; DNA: TGTGCCAGCAGCTTAGAACCAGGGACAGGGGGTGGCGAGCAGTACTTC; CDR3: CASSLEPGTGGGEQYF
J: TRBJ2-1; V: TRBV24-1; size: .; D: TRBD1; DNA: TGTGCCACCAGTGATCCTCGGACAGGCCCTCTCCCCCCCAATGAGCAGTTCTTC; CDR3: CATSDPRTGPLPPNEQFF
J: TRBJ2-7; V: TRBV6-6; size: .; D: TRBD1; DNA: TGTGCCAGCACCTACGACAGGGTGGGCGAGCAGTACTTC; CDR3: CASTYDRVGEQYF
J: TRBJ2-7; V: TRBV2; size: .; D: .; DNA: TGTGCCAGCAGTGAAGGGGTTACAGGGATTAACTACGAGCAGTACTTC; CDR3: CASSEGVTGINYEQYF